Presented here are 15 T cell receptor beta chains from one specimen sequenced in a study of T cells in Graves' hyperthyroidism and ophthalmopathy (dated by TCRdb to about 2019). Library method: multiplex PCR. Sequenced using an Illumina HiSeq 2000. Amplification of TCR beta CDR3 regions was carried out from RNA transcripts. The TCR CDR3 was subjected to a first round of RT-PCR using the HTBI primer set and the Qiagen OneStep RT-PCR kit. TCRdb cleaned the public reads at Q25 with fastp, built clones with MiXCR and kept in-frame beta chains. Rows matching on CDR3 protein sequence are summarized as one entry with the most common DNA and genes. The sample table shows a few hundred thousand distinct CDR3 sequences, and 15% are seen once. Of the sample, around a third falls within the top ten clones. Sequenced: blood. Receptors originate from a woman aged 25 to 45 with Graves' hyperthyroidism.

This clonotype was found a few times. CDR3 in DNA: TGTGCCAGCAGACAGGGGCCTACAATCGGCTCACCCCTCCACTTT. This gives the protein CASRQGPTIGSPLHF. The V gene is TRBV27, the J gene TRBJ1-6; TRBD1 matches at 7 bases. Trimming at V came to 6 bases and at J to 10 bases, leaving 12 bases not matched to a gene. The germline gives CDR1 MNHEY, CDR2 SMNVEV (reference sequence). The length of the CDR3 is 15 residues.

This chain connects TRBV5-5 to TRBJ2-7; TRBD2 matches 12 bases. V lost 4 bases, J lost 4 bases, and 6 bases stayed unmatched. The CDR3 consists of 15 residues. The germline gives CDR1 SGHKS, CDR2 YYEKEE (reference sequence). Here the CDR3 DNA reads TGTGCCAGCAGCCCCATTGGGACTAGCGGGTACGAGCAGTACTTC. Translating it yields CASSPIGTSGYEQYF. Complete variable domain (other parts from reference TRBV5-5 and TRBJ2-7): DAGVTQSPTHLIKTRGQQVTLRCSPISGHKSVSWYQQVLGQGPQFIFQYYEKEERGRGNFPDRFSARQFPNYSSELNVNALLLGDSALYLCASSPIGTSGYEQYFGPGTRLTVT.

In its sample, this clonotype was seen a few times. The chain employs TRBV2 and TRBJ2-3; possible D gene TRBD2, 5 bases. The V gene's germline CDR1 is SNHLY and CDR2 FYNNEI. This CDR3 has 15 amino acids. V was trimmed by 4 bases and J by 0 bases, leaving 11 bases between them. The CDR3 DNA reads TGTGCCAGCAGTGGGACTGATTCTAGCACAGATACGCAGTATTTT. This codes for CASSGTDSSTDTQYF.

This clonotype has a count of ten or more. The rearrangement uses TRBV5-1 and TRBJ2-5, with 9 bases fitting TRBD2. Germline values: CDR1 SGHRS, CDR2 YFSETQ. V gave up 4 bases and J gave up 5 bases; unmatched junction bases: 3. CDR3 length: 13 residues. The CDR3 loop reads CASSGTSRETQYF. Here the CDR3 DNA reads TGCGCCAGCAGCGGGACTAGCCGGGAGACCCAGTACTTC. Full variable domain (rest looked up from reference TRBV5-1 and TRBJ2-5): KAGVTQTPRYLIKTRGQQVTLSCSPISGHRSVSWYQQTPGQGLQFLFEYFSETQRNKGNFPGRFSGRQFSNSRSEMNVSTLELGDSALYLCASSGTSRETQYFGPGTRLLVL.

This clonotype came up many times. The chain joins TRBV15 to TRBJ1-1; TRBD1 matches at 9 bases. The CDR3 has 14 amino acids. In germline, CDR1 is LNHNV, CDR2 YYDKDF (reference sequence). With V trimmed by 0 bases and J by 11 bases, 7 bases remained unmatched. The CDR3 loop is CATSRDKQGAIAFF. The CDR3 nucleotides read TGTGCCACCAGCAGAGATAAACAGGGGGCTATCGCTTTCTTT.

V and J are TRBV5-1 and TRBJ2-2, with D possibly matching TRBD1 (6 bases). The germline CDR1 and CDR2 sequences are SGHRS and YFSETQ. This CDR3 has 15 amino acids. V was shortened by 0 bases and J by 4 bases, with 10 bases between the two germline ends. CDR3 protein: CASSLEDRITGELFF. The CDR3, as DNA: TGCGCCAGCAGCTTGGAGGACAGAATCACCGGGGAGCTGTTTTTT.

In this sample, this clonotype turned up a few times. This clone may be a read error of a much larger clone one base away. The J gene is TRBJ1-4, the V gene TRBV28; 8 positions match TRBD1. Germline CDR1 reads MDHEN; CDR2 reads SYDVKM. The CDR3 totals 12 residues. The CDR3 DNA reads TGTGTCAGCCGGACAGGGTGGGAAAAACTGTTTTTT. This gives the protein CVSRTGWEKLFF.

This clonotype has a handful of counts. The V gene is TRBV18, the J gene TRBJ1-5, with D perhaps matching TRBD1 (5 bases). V was shortened by 2 bases and J by 4 bases, with 9 bases between the two germline ends. Germline CDR1 and CDR2: KGHSH and LQKENI. The CDR3 consists of 14 residues. CDR3 sequence: CASSPEGKNQPQHF. The CDR3 nucleotides read TGTGCCAGCTCACCAGAGGGGAAGAATCAGCCCCAGCATTTT. The full variable domain, completed using reference TRBV18 and TRBJ1-5, is NAGVMQNPRHLVRRRGQEARLRCSPMKGHSHVYWYRQLPEEGLKFMVYLQKENIIDESGMPKERFSAEFPKEGPSILRIQQVVRGDSAAYFCASSPEGKNQPQHFGDGTRLSIL.

The chain is built from TRBV27 and TRBJ2-7; 8 bases are a match to TRBD2. This CDR3 comprises 14 residues. Germline CDR1 is MNHEY and CDR2 is SMNVEV (reference sequence). After removal of 8 bases from V and 0 bases from J, the junction contained 6 bases not matched to a gene. CDR3 nucleotide sequence: TGTGCCAGCTCAGGGAGCGGGAGCTCCTACGAGCAGTACTTC. This translates into CASSGSGSSYEQYF.

This clonotype appeared a few times. This chain links TRBV27 with TRBJ2-7; 10 bases fit TRBD1. The CDR3 is made up of 13 amino acids. The junction had 1 base not matched to a gene; V was cut back by 7 bases and J by 1 base. From germline, CDR1 is MNHEY and CDR2 SMNVEV (reference sequence). The CDR3 reads CASKDRGSYEQYF. For the CDR3, the DNA is TGTGCCAGCAAGGACAGGGGGTCCTACGAGCAGTACTTC.

The rearrangement links TRBV10-2 to TRBJ2-1; 12 bases line up with TRBD2. V gave up 6 bases and J gave up 4 bases; unmatched junction bases: 4. The CDR3 covers 15 residues. CDR1 and CDR2 from the germline V gene are WSHSY and SAAADI. CDR3 protein: CASRGTSGYYNEQFF. The CDR3 nucleotides are TGCGCCAGCAGAGGGACTAGCGGGTATTACAATGAGCAGTTCTTC.

V is TRBV6-1 and J is TRBJ2-3; 11 nucleotides agree with TRBD2. The trim removed 5 bases at V and 0 bases at J, leaving 13 bases unmatched. The CDR3 sequence is 19 residues long. Germline CDR1 MNHNS, CDR2 SASEGT. CDR3: CASSTLPGLADTSTDTQYF. In DNA, the CDR3 is TGTGCCAGCAGTACACTCCCGGGACTAGCGGATACTAGCACAGATACGCAGTATTTT.

The table lists this clonotype with many counts. The rearrangement uses TRBV2 and TRBJ2-2; 11 nucleotides line up with TRBD1. Losses at the gene ends were 11 bases for V and 6 bases for J; bases not matched to a gene: 8. CDR3 length: 14 amino acids. Germline CDR1 is SNHLY and CDR2 is FYNNEI. CDR3 sequence reads: CAGSRDRGAGELFF. In DNA, the CDR3 is TGTGCCGGATCCCGGGACAGGGGGGCCGGGGAGCTGTTTTTT.

V usage is TRBV7-9 and J usage is TRBJ2-7, with 9 positions matching TRBD1. Germline V gene sequence: CDR1 SEHNR, CDR2 FQNEAQ (reference sequence). This CDR3 contains 16 residues. J was trimmed by 5 bases and V by 2 bases; bases with no gene match: 10. The CDR3 nucleotides read TGTGCCAGCAGCTTATCAACCGGGACAGGGCACCACGAGCAGTACTTC. Translation gives CASSLSTGTGHHEQYF.

The V call is TRBV7-2, the J call TRBJ2-1; 7 bases map to TRBD2. The CDR3 is made up of 15 amino acids. Trimming cost V 5 bases and J 7 bases; bases outside gene matches: 11. CDR1 and CDR2 (germline): SGHTA, FQGNSA. Here the CDR3 DNA reads TGTGCCAGCAGCCCCGAAGGTCGGGGGGTGAATGAGCAGTTCTTC. It codes for CASSPEGRGVNEQFF.